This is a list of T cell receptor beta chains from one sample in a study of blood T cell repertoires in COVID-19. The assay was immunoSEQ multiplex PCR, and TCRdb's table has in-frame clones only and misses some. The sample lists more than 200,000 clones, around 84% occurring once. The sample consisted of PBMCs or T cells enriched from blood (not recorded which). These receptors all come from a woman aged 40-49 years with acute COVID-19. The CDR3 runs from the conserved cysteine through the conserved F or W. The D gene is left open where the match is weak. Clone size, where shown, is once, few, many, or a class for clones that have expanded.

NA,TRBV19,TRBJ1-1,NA,TGTGCCAGTAGCACACAGGGAGACACTGAAGCTTTCTTT,CASSTQGDTEAFF
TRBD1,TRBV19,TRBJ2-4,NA,TGTGCCAGTAGTTTGTTGGACAGGCAAGATCAGTACTTC,CASSLLDRQDQYF
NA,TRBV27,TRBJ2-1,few,TGTGCCAGCAGTAGAGACAGGTTTTTTGACAATGAGCAGTTCTTC,CASSRDRFFDNEQFF
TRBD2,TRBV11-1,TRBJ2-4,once,TGTGCCAGCAGCTTCCTAGCAAGGGGACTAGACATTCAGTACTTC,CASSFLARGLDIQYF
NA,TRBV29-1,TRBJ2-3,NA,TGCAGCGGGGGAGGAGGGACAGATACGCAGTATTTT,CSGGGGTDTQYF
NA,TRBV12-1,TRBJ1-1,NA,TGTGCCAACACGATGAACACTGAAGCTTTCTTT,CANTMNTEAFF
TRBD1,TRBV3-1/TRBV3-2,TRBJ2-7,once,TGTGCCAGCACCCGGACAGGGAAGGACGAGCAGTACTTC,CASTRTGKDEQYF
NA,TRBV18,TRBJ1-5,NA,TGTGCCAGCTCACCACCGGCAGGGGCTGATAAGGGGCCCCAGCATTTT,CASSPPAGADKGPQHF
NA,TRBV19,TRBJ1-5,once,TGTGCCACCGCGGGGGGCACGGGAGGAGTACATCAGCCCCAGCATTTT,CATAGGTGGVHQPQHF
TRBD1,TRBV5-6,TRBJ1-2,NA,TGTGCCAGCCGGGGTGTACCAGGGGGCGGGACATATGGCTACACCTTC,CASRGVPGGGTYGYTF
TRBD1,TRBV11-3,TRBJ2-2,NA,TGTGCCAGCAGCTTGGACAGGTTTAAGGATTCAGCCGGGGAGCTGTTTTTT,CASSLDRFKDSAGELFF
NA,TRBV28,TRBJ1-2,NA,TGTGCCAGCAGTTTCTCTTACAGGGTTAGGGGCTACACCTTC,CASSFSYRVRGYTF
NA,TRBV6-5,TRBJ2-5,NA,TGTGCCAGCAGTTACTCTATTGAAGAGACCCAGTACTTC,CASSYSIEETQYF
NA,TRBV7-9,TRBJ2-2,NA,TGTGCCAGCAGCTTACAGGGGTCGGACACCGGGGAGCTGTTTTTT,CASSLQGSDTGELFF
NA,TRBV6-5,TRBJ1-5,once,TGTGCCAGCAGTTACTCAGGGGCCACTCCGGCCCAGCATTTT,CASSYSGATPAQHF
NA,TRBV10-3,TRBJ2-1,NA,TGTGCCATCAGTGAGTTCACTAGTGCCCGTGGTCTGGGGTTCAATGAGCAGTTCTTC,CAISEFTSARGLGFNEQFF
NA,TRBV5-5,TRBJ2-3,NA,TGTGCCAGCAGCTTTACAGGTACCCCTAGCACAGATACGCAGTATTTT,CASSFTGTPSTDTQYF
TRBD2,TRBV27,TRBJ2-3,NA,TGTGCCAGCAGGAGACTAGCGGGAGTCTTCACAGATACGCAGTATTTT,CASRRLAGVFTDTQYF
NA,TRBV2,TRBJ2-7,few,TGTGCCAGCAGTGAAGGGACTCTCTCCTACGAGCAGTACTTC,CASSEGTLSYEQYF
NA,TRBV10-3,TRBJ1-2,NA,TGTGCCATCAGTGAGTCGAGAGCCCGCTATGGCTACACCTTC,CAISESRARYGYTF
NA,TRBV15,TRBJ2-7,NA,TGTGCCACCAGCAGAGTCCCAGGATCCGGAGAGCAGTACTTC,CATSRVPGSGEQYF
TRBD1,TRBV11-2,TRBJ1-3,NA,TGTGCCAGCAGCTTAGATGTAAGGGGGCTGAGCTCTGGAAACACCATATATTTT,CASSLDVRGLSSGNTIYF
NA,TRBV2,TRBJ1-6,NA,TGTGCCAGCAGGCTGGACAGCAAATATAATTCACCCCTCCACTTT,CASRLDSKYNSPLHF
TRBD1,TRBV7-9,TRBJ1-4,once,TGTGCCAGCAGCCCATGGGACAGGGGGGATGAAAAACTGTTTTTT,CASSPWDRGDEKLFF
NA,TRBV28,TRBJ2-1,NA,TGTGCCAGCAGACGGGAGATGTCCTACAATGAGCAGTTCTTC,CASRREMSYNEQFF
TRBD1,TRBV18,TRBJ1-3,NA,TGTGCCAGCTCACAGACAGGGTCTGGAAACACCATATATTTT,CASSQTGSGNTIYF
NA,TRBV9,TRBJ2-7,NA,TGTGCCAGCAGCGTAGGCGGCTACTACGAGCAGTACTTC,CASSVGGYYEQYF
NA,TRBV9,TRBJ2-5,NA,TGTGCCAGCAGCTTAAGCGGAGAGACCCAGTACTTC,CASSLSGETQYF
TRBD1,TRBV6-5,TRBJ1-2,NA,TGTGCCAGCAGCCGTGACAGGGTCAACTATGGCTACACCTTC,CASSRDRVNYGYTF
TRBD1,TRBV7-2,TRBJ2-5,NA,TGTGCCAGCAGCTGGAGGACAGGGGGCTTAGGGTTAGAGACCCAGTACTTC,CASSWRTGGLGLETQYF
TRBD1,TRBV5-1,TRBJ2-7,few,TGCGCCAGCAGCCTAATCACAGGGGGATTCCCCTACGAGCAGTACTTC,CASSLITGGFPYEQYF
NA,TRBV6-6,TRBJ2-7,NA,TGTGCCAGCAGTTACTCAGGGGCCTACGAGCAGTACTTC,CASSYSGAYEQYF
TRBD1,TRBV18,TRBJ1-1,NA,TGTGCCAGCTCACCACCGGGTTGGACAGGGGTAACTGAAGCTTTCTTT,CASSPPGWTGVTEAFF
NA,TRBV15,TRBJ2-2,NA,TGTGCCACCAGCGTCAGAGCCAGGGACACCGGGGAGCTGTTTTTT,CATSVRARDTGELFF
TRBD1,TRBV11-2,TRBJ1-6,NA,TGTGCCAGCAGCACCTACAGGGGCCAGGGGGGTAATTCACCCCTCCACTTT,CASSTYRGQGGNSPLHF